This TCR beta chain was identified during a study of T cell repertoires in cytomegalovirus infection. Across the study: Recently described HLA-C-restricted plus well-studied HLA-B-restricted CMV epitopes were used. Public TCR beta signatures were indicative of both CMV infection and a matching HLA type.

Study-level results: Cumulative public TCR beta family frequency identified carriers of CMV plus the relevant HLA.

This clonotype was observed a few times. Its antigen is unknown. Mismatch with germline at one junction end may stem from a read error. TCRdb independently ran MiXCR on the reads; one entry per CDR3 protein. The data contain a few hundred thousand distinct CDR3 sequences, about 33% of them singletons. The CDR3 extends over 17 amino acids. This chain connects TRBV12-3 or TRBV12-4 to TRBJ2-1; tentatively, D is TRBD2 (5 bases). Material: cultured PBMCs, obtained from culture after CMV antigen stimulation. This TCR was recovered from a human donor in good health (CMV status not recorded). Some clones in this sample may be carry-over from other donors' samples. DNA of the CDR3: TGTGCCAGCAGTTCCAAAGAACCCAATGACTGGAAGCGGTCGTGGATCTTC. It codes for CASSSKEPNDWKRSWIF.